This is a list of T cell receptor beta chains from one sample in a study of early T cells in non-severe SARS-CoV-2 infection. MiXCR, run by TCRdb on the 5' RACE reads, gives a single entry per CDR3 protein. The profile covers 60,000 to 70,000 distinct CDR3 sequences, with 4.5% to 7.5% appearing a single time and approximately 3.6% taken by the ten largest. The sample here was whole blood, taken at baseline. All receptors come from an adult who was a healthcare worker with PCR-confirmed SARS-CoV-2 infection or an uninfected control (not recorded which). Each CDR3 is given with its conserved first and last residue. The D gene is left open where the match is weak. Clone size is not always given. Where it is, it says once, few, many or a class for expanded clones.

TRBD2 | TRBJ2-1 | TRBV19 | . | TGTGCCAGTAGTCCGCCGGGACTAGCGGGACGCGCCAATGAGCAGTTCTTC | CASSPPGLAGRANEQFF
. | TRBJ1-5 | TRBV6-5 | few | TGTGCCACGGGTCGGGCGGCGCAACAGCCCCAGCATTTT | CATGRAAQQPQHF
TRBD1 | TRBJ1-1 | TRBV27 | . | TGTGCCAGCGGTGACGAGGGGGCTCACCGTGGAGCTTTCTTT | CASGDEGAHRGAFF
. | TRBJ2-7 | TRBV6-2/TRBV6-3 | few | TGTGCCAGCAGTTACTCTCCCCAGGTTTCGAGCTCCTACGAGCAGTACTTC | CASSYSPQVSSSYEQYF
. | TRBJ2-1 | TRBV12-3/TRBV12-4 | few | TGTGCCAGCAGTCCTGAATTGGGGGGCGCCTACAATGAGCAGTTCTTC | CASSPELGGAYNEQFF
TRBD1 | TRBJ2-7 | TRBV10-3 | few | TGTGCCATCAGTGGGGACAGGTTAACCTACGAGCAGTACTTC | CAISGDRLTYEQYF
TRBD1 | TRBJ1-6 | TRBV25-1 | many | TGTGCCAGCAGTGCATCCGACAGGGTTAATTCACCCCTCCACTTT | CASSASDRVNSPLHF
TRBD1 | TRBJ2-1 | TRBV4-1 | many | TGCGCCAGCAGCCAATGGGACAGACCATACAATGAGCAGTTCTTC | CASSQWDRPYNEQFF
. | TRBJ2-1 | TRBV27 | many | TGTGCCAGCAGTTTATCGTGGCGGGACAATGAGCAGTTCTTC | CASSLSWRDNEQFF
TRBD2 | TRBJ2-1 | TRBV12-3/TRBV12-4 | many | TGTGCCAGCAGTTTGCGGGCTAGCGGAATGGTTGAGCAGTTCTTC | CASSLRASGMVEQFF
TRBD2 | TRBJ2-7 | TRBV6-2/TRBV6-3 | . | TGTGCCAGCAGTTACTCGAGGACTAGCGGGAGAACCGAGCAGTACTTC | CASSYSRTSGRTEQYF
. | TRBJ2-7 | TRBV9 | . | TGTGCCAGCAGCGTACGGGACAGCGGGGAGCAGTACTTC | CASSVRDSGEQYF
TRBD1 | TRBJ2-7 | TRBV29-1 | many | TGCAGCATCAGACAGGGTGGGGCCTACGAGCAGTACTTC | CSIRQGGAYEQYF
TRBD2 | TRBJ2-3 | TRBV6-5 | . | TGTGCCAGCCAAAGCGGGGTTTTCTCTAGCACAGATACGCAGTATTTT | CASQSGVFSSTDTQYF
. | TRBJ2-7 | TRBV7-8 | many | TGTGCCAGCAGCATCCTCCCGGACGCAGAGCAGTACTTC | CASSILPDAEQYF
TRBD1 | TRBJ2-3 | TRBV7-9 | many | TGTGCCAGCAGAACCGTCAGGGGGAACGAAGATACGCAGTATTTT | CASRTVRGNEDTQYF
. | TRBJ1-5 | TRBV5-6 | many | TGTGCCAGCAGCTGGGGCATCGGCAATCAGCCCCAGCATTTT | CASSWGIGNQPQHF
. | TRBJ1-2 | TRBV28 | few | TGTGCCAGTAGGGGTAACTATGGCTACACCTTC | CASRGNYGYTF
. | TRBJ2-5 | TRBV29-1 | . | TGCAGCGCAGGGCAAGAGACCCAGTACTTC | CSAGQETQYF
TRBD2 | TRBJ2-5 | TRBV19 | . | TGTGCCAGTAGTTCCCGGACTAGCGGAGAGGCAGAGACCCAGTACTTC | CASSSRTSGEAETQYF
. | TRBJ2-1 | TRBV2 | many | TGTGCCAGCAGTGCAAAGTTGAGCTCCTACAATGAGCAGTTCTTC | CASSAKLSSYNEQFF